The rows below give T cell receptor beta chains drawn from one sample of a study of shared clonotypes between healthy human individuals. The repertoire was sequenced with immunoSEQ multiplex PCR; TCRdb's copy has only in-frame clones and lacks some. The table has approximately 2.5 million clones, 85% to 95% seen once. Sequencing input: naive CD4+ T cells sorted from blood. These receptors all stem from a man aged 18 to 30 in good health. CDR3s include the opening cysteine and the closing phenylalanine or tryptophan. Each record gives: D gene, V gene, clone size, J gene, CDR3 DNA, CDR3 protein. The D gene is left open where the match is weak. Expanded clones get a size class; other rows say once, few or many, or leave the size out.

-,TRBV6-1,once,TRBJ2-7,TGTGCCAGCAGTGCCCGGGGGGCCAGCTCCTACGAGCAGTACTTC,CASSARGASSYEQYF
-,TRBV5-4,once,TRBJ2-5,TGTGCCAGCAGCTTGATGGGGGCGTCTAATCCCCAAGAGACCCAGTACTTC,CASSLMGASNPQETQYF
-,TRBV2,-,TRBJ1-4,TGTGCCAGCGGGACTCGAGTGAGGGAAAAACTGTTTTTT,CASGTRVREKLFF
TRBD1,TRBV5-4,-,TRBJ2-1,TGTGCCAGCAGCCCCCGGGACAGCCCCTACAATGAGCAGTTCTTC,CASSPRDSPYNEQFF
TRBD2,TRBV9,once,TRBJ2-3,TGTGCCAGCAACCCTGGGAGGAGGACTAGCGGGAGAGGGGAAACAGATACGCAGTATTTT,CASNPGRRTSGRGETDTQYF
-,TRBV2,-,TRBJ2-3,TGTGCCAGCAGTGATGCCACAGATACGCAGTATTTT,CASSDATDTQYF
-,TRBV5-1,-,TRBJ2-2,TGCGCCAGCAGCTTGTTCTCGGCGAACACCGGGGAGCTGTTTTTT,CASSLFSANTGELFF
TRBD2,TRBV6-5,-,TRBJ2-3,TGTGCCAGCAGACAGACTAGCGGGGGCACAGATACGCAGTATTTT,CASRQTSGGTDTQYF
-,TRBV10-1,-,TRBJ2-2,TGCGCCAGCAGTGAGCACAGGGAGAACACCGGGGAGCTGTTTTTT,CASSEHRENTGELFF
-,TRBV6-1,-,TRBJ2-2,TGTGCCAGCAAGATCGAGGGGGTAGAATTCGGGGAGCTGTTTTTT,CASKIEGVEFGELFF
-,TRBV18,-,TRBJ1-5,TGTGCCAGCTCACCAGAGGCAGGCGGGAGCAATCAGCCCCAGCATTTT,CASSPEAGGSNQPQHF
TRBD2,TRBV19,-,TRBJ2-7,TGTGCCAGTAGCCGGGGTCGGCTAGCGGGGAGCGCTGCCGAGCAGTACTTC,CASSRGRLAGSAAEQYF
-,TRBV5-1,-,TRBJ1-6,TGCGCCAGCAGCGGGGGGACTGCGACGTCTAATTCACCCCTCCACTTT,CASSGGTATSNSPLHF
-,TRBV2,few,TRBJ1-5,TGTGCCAGCAGTGAAGGCAGGGGTTATCAGCCCCAGCATTTT,CASSEGRGYQPQHF
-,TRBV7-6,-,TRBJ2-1,TGTGCCAGCAGGTCGACCCTGGACAAGGTGGATGAGCAGTTCTTC,CASRSTLDKVDEQFF
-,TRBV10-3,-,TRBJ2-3,TGTGCCATCAGTGAGTCCGGGTCTTTCACAGATACGCAGTATTTT,CAISESGSFTDTQYF
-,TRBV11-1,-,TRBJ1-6,TGTGCCAGCAGCTCCACAGATCAGAATTCACCCCTCCACTTT,CASSSTDQNSPLHF
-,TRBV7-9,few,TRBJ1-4,TGTGCCAGCAGCCGGGGGCCGAATGAAAAACTGTTTTTT,CASSRGPNEKLFF
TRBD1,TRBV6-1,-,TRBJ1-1,TGTGCCAGCAGTCGGGCAGGGGGGAACACTGAAGCTTTCTTT,CASSRAGGNTEAFF
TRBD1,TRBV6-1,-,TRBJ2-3,TGTGCCAGCAGTGTTACAGGGGGCACAGATACGCAGTATTTT,CASSVTGGTDTQYF
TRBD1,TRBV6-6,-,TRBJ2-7,TGTGCCAGCATTTCGATTCGAGGGGGCCCCTACGAGCAGTACTTC,CASISIRGGPYEQYF
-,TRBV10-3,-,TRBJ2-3,TGTGCCACGTTAGGCACAGATACGCAGTATTTT,CATLGTDTQYF
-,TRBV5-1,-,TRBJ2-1,TGCGCCAGCAGCTTTGAGGGACTCGTGGGGAATGAGCAGTTCTTC,CASSFEGLVGNEQFF
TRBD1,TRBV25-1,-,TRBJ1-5,TGTGCCAGCAAGGGACAGGGTGGTCTGCCCCAGCATTTT,CASKGQGGLPQHF
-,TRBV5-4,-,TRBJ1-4,TGTGCCAGCTCCTACCGGGGAACTAATGAAAAACTGTTTTTT,CASSYRGTNEKLFF
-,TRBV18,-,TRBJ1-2,TGTGCCAGCTCACCCGAGATGAACTATGGCTACACCTTC,CASSPEMNYGYTF
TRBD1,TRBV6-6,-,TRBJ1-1,TGTGCCAGCAGTTACTCGATGGGACAGGACACTGAAGCTTTCTTT,CASSYSMGQDTEAFF
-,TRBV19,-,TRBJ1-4,TGTGCCAGTAGTATAGGGGCGGGAAATGAAAAACTGTTTTTT,CASSIGAGNEKLFF
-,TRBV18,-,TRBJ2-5,TGTGCCAGCTCACCACCTTGGCTCGTACCGGGACACGGGATGGGGGAGACCCAGTACTTC,CASSPPWLVPGHGMGETQYF
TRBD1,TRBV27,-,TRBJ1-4,TGTGCCAGCAGTTCTTGGACAGGAGGCGTTATCAATGAAAAACTGTTTTTT,CASSSWTGGVINEKLFF